Presented here are 13 T cell receptor beta chains from one specimen sequenced in a study of blood T cell repertoires in COVID-19 (TCRdb year 2020). The receptor library was made with the immunoSEQ multiplex PCR assay. As stored in TCRdb, this immuneACCESS dataset retains in-frame rearrangements with V and J assigned. A fraction of the clones does not appear; measured against another copy, unresolved V genes explain less than half of the discrepancy, and the remainder lacks a known reason. The sample includes 24,000 or so clones, with roughly 90% observed a single time. Roughly a sixth of the sample is taken by the ten largest. Sample: peripheral blood. The receptors here all came from a human donor with acute or convalescent COVID-19. The donor label of this sample is uncertain.

V usage is TRBV27 and J usage is TRBJ2-7; no clear D gene. This CDR3 is 15 amino acids long. Germline CDR1 MNHEY, CDR2 SMNVEV (reference sequence). V was clipped by 5 bases and J by 6 bases, with 20 bases between them. CDR3 in DNA: TGTGCCAGCAGTATAATACCCCAAGGAGTAGGCGAGCAGTACTTC. It translates to CASSIIPQGVGEQYF.

This chain links TRBV27 with TRBJ2-1, with a tentative D call TRBD2 (7 bases). There are 16 residues in the CDR3. The V gene lost 3 bases and the J gene lost 2 bases, with 14 bases spanning the gap. CDR1 and CDR2 from the germline V gene are MNHEY and SMNVEV (reference sequence). DNA for the CDR3: TGTGCCAGCAGTTTTCAAAGGGGGGGAACCTACAATGAGCAGTTCTTC. Translation gives CASSFQRGGTYNEQFF.

The V and J genes are TRBV7-2 and TRBJ1-2; 8 bases fit TRBD1. Germline V gene data show CDR1 as SGHTA and CDR2 as FQGNSA. The CDR3 consists of 14 residues. V gave up 1 base and J gave up 4 bases; unmatched junction bases: 2. The CDR3, as DNA: TGTGCCAGCAGCTTAGACAGGGGGTCCTATGGCTACACCTTC. Protein product: CASSLDRGSYGYTF.

The rearrangement links TRBV2 to TRBJ1-1; 12 bases agree with TRBD1. The V gene's germline CDR1 is SNHLY and CDR2 FYNNEI. V shed 9 bases and J 1 base; nucleotides not matched to a gene: 9. The CDR3 loop spans 16 amino acids. The CDR3 sequence: CASGGQGAFGNTEAFF. The CDR3 DNA is TGTGCCAGTGGGGGACAGGGGGCTTTTGGGAACACTGAAGCTTTCTTT.

The chain joins TRBV5-1 to TRBJ1-1; perhaps TRBD1 as D (6 bases). Germline V gene sequence: CDR1 SGHRS, CDR2 YFSETQ. Trimming cost V 0 bases and J 1 base, with 7 bases left between them. The CDR3 spans 14 residues. The CDR3 loop is CASSLEGGNTEAFF. The CDR3 DNA sequence: TGCGCCAGCAGCTTGGAAGGGGGGAACACTGAAGCTTTCTTT.

This clone has just one count. The chain employs TRBV6-6 and TRBJ1-4, with a possible D match to TRBD1 (5 bases). CDR1 and CDR2 (germline): MNHNY, SVGAGI (reference sequence). This CDR3 is 14 amino acids long. V was shortened by 2 bases and J by 9 bases, with 13 bases between the two germline ends. The CDR3 is CASSYTAGQQKLFF. CDR3 coding DNA: TGTGCCAGCAGTTACACGGCAGGGCAGCAAAAACTGTTTTTT.

This clone was recorded a few times. V usage is TRBV2 and J usage is TRBJ1-5, with 10 positions matching TRBD1. The CDR3 runs to 15 residues. The V segment lost 4 bases and the J segment 1 base; nucleotides outside the gene matches: 1. Germline CDR1 reads SNHLY; CDR2 reads FYNNEI. CDR3 region: CASSGTGGSNQPQHF. The CDR3 bases are TGTGCCAGCAGTGGGACAGGGGGGAGCAATCAGCCCCAGCATTTT.

The CDR3, as DNA: TGTGCCAGCAGACGTATCGGTTCACCCCTCCACTTT. Translated, it gives CASRRIGSPLHF. The V gene is TRBV27, the J gene TRBJ1-6; no reliable D call. This CDR3 has 12 residues. Trimming took 6 bases from V and 9 from J, leaving 9 bases between them. Germline V lookup: CDR1 MNHEY, CDR2 SMNVEV (reference sequence).

The genes are TRBV7-2 and TRBJ2-1; D perhaps matches TRBD1 (5 bases). The CDR3 sequence is 15 residues long. The germline V gene encodes CDR1 SGHTA and CDR2 FQGNSA. Between the trimmed V and J ends, which lost 4 bases and 6 bases, there was a span of 16 bases. CDR3 amino acids: CASSSDIAPRNEQFF. CDR3 coding DNA: TGTGCCAGCAGCTCGGACATAGCCCCGCGCAATGAGCAGTTCTTC.

This chain links TRBV5-1 with TRBJ2-1, with TRBD1 matching over 8 bases. This CDR3 spans 15 amino acids. V shed 6 bases and J 6 bases; nucleotides not matched to a gene: 11. Germline V lookup: CDR1 SGHRS, CDR2 YFSETQ. The CDR3 nucleotides read TGCGCCAGCATCCCTGCAGGGGGCCCCTTCAATGAGCAGTTCTTC. Residues: CASIPAGGPFNEQFF.

The chain uses TRBV6-5 and TRBJ2-7, with 11 nucleotides matching TRBD1. After removal of 4 bases from V and 3 bases from J, the junction contained 8 bases not matched to a gene. The CDR3 extends over 16 amino acids. Germline CDR1 reads MNHEY; CDR2 reads SVGAGI. CDR3 in DNA: TGTGCCAGCAGTTCGCCGGGACAGGGGGAAGACTACGAGCAGTACTTC. Translated: CASSSPGQGEDYEQYF.

This clone occurred once. V and J are TRBV11-3 and TRBJ2-5, with TRBD1 identical over 11 bases. V lost 4 bases to trimming and J lost 4 bases; unmatched junction nucleotides: 5. The germline V gene encodes CDR1 SGHNT and CDR2 YENEEA. This CDR3 spans 15 amino acids. The CDR3 coding sequence is TGTGCCAGCAGCTCCGGACAGGGGGCTGGAGAGACCCAGTACTTC. It encodes CASSSGQGAGETQYF. Variable domain in full (rest from reference TRBV11-3 and TRBJ2-5): EAGVVQSPRYKIIEKKQPVAFWCNPISGHNTLYWYLQNLGQGPELLIRYENEEAVDDSQLPKDRFSAERLKGVDSTLKIQPAELGDSAVYLCASSSGQGAGETQYFGPGTRLLVL.

The CDR3 protein is CASSPGGGRTEAFF. CDR3 DNA: TGTGCCAGCTCACCAGGGGGAGGAAGGACTGAAGCTTTCTTT. This sequence joins TRBV18 and TRBJ1-1; weak D call: TRBD1 (5 bases). The germline V gene encodes CDR1 KGHSH and CDR2 LQKENI. Trimming took 2 bases from V and 5 from J, leaving 12 bases between them. CDR3 length: 14 amino acids. Variable domain in full (rest from reference TRBV18 and TRBJ1-1): NAGVMQNPRHLVRRRGQEARLRCSPMKGHSHVYWYRQLPEEGLKFMVYLQKENIIDESGMPKERFSAEFPKEGPSILRIQQVVRGDSAAYFCASSPGGGRTEAFFGQGTRLTVV.